Only a few counts were recorded for the clone carrying this TCR beta chain. Antigen unknown. These data belong to a study of post-analysis software for immune sequencing data. About the study: The courses of disease that were included comprised relapsing-remitting, secondary progressive and progressive-relapsing multiple sclerosis. Study-level findings and limits: The study found significantly lower normalized Chao1 diversity in multiple sclerosis patients than in controls. A handful of TRBV segments were more frequent in patients than controls; TRBV5-6, TRBV5-1 and TRBV20-1 belonged to this group.

Unique molecular identifiers featured in each of the TCR beta cDNA libraries. From the PCR reads, TCRdb called clonotypes with MiXCR, one entry per CDR3 protein. The table records 350,000 to 500,000 distinct CDR3 sequences, more than 30% of them present only once. This CDR3 is 14 amino acids long. After removal of 5 bases from V and 8 bases from J, the junction contained 10 bases not matched to a gene. Germline V gene sequence: CDR1 SGHAT, CDR2 FQNNGV. The clonotype comes from a girl aged 2 to 10 with multiple sclerosis. The sample was blood. The chain links TRBV11-2 to TRBJ1-2, with 8 bases aligning to TRBD1. The DNA of the CDR3 is TGTGCCAGCAGCCCGGACAGGGCTGGGGTAGGCTACACCTTC. Protein product: CASSPDRAGVGYTF.